The 8 T cell receptor beta chains given below trace back to one sample, sequenced in a study of graft-versus-host responses after intestinal transplantation. Using immunoSEQ multiplex PCR, the repertoire was profiled, and TCRdb retains in-frame clones only, with some absent. This sample has about 4,600 clones, with approximately 25% found just once. This specimen consisted of alloreactive CD4+ T cells from a mixed lymphocyte reaction culture, obtained before intestinal transplant. Stated subset: CFSE-low proliferating T cells sorted from roughly 6-day pre-transplant mixed lymphocyte reaction (GvH or HvG direction). Receptors were obtained from a human patient who received an intestinal transplant.

The V call is TRBV7-9, the J call TRBJ1-1; the D is unclear. The germline gives CDR1 SEHNR, CDR2 FQNEAQ (reference sequence). The CDR3 has 12 residues. V lost 3 bases and J 8 bases, leaving 10 bases between the germline ends. The CDR3 reads CASSFLQAEAFF. In DNA, the CDR3 is TGTGCCAGCAGCTTTCTTCAGGCCGAAGCTTTCTTT.

The chain carries TRBV29-1 and TRBJ2-1; D is ambiguous. Trimming shortened V by 7 bases and J by 0 bases, and 13 bases separated the two germline ends. The CDR3 consists of 14 residues. Germline assignment: CDR1 SQVTM and CDR2 ANQGSEA. In nucleotides, the CDR3 is TGCAGCGGTGCCCTCCTCCCCTCCTACAATGAGCAGTTCTTC. This sequence encodes CSGALLPSYNEQFF.

The genes are TRBV9 and TRBJ2-3, with 10 positions matching TRBD2. Germline trimming cut 0 bases from V and 1 base from J; bases unmatched to any gene: 2. Germline V gene sequence: CDR1 SGDLS, CDR2 YYNGEE. This CDR3 contains 16 residues. The CDR3 DNA is TGTGCCAGCAGCGTAGCCGGGACTAGCGGCACAGATACGCAGTATTTT. Translated, it gives CASSVAGTSGTDTQYF.

This clone has a handful of counts. The rearrangement uses TRBV28 and TRBJ2-7; 8 bases agree with TRBD2. V was clipped by 6 bases and J by 3 bases; unmatched bases: 7. Germline loops: CDR1 MDHEN, CDR2 SYDVKM. The length of the CDR3 is 14 residues. CDR3 region: CASRSPGTSYEQYF. The CDR3 DNA reads TGTGCCAGCAGGAGTCCCGGGACTAGCTACGAGCAGTACTTC.

This clone was observed a few times. The chain recombines TRBV6-5 with TRBJ2-4; D is uncertain. This CDR3 is 14 amino acids long. Germline V gives CDR1 MNHEY, CDR2 SVGAGI. Trimming stripped 5 bases from V and 0 bases from J, with 8 bases between. CDR3 nucleotide sequence: TGTGCCAGCAGTATGTCGCTAGCCAAAAACATTCAGTACTTC. Residues: CASSMSLAKNIQYF.

The V and J genes are TRBV6-6 and TRBJ2-3, with TRBD1 matching 7 bases. Trimming at V came to 1 base and at J to 4 bases, leaving 2 bases not matched to a gene. In germline, CDR1 is MNHNY, CDR2 SVGAGI (reference sequence). The CDR3 runs 14 residues. As DNA, the CDR3 is TGTGCCAGCAGTTACTTGCAGGGGGCAGATACGCAGTATTTT. This codes for CASSYLQGADTQYF.

In its sample, this clone is large. The genes are TRBV11-2 and TRBJ1-4, with D maybe TRBD1 (5 bases). The CDR3 is made up of 14 amino acids. V lost 1 base to trimming and J lost 10 bases, with 13 bases between them. From germline, CDR1 is SGHAT and CDR2 FQNNGV. CDR3 residues: CASSLVDTVAKLFF. DNA of the CDR3: TGTGCCAGCAGCTTAGTGGACACCGTTGCAAAACTGTTTTTT.

The V gene is TRBV6-1, the J gene TRBJ2-7; TRBD2 is a possible D gene (5 bases). Germline loops: CDR1 MNHNS, CDR2 SASEGT. CDR3 size: 12 residues. V dropped 6 bases and J dropped 6 bases, with 12 bases sitting between them. CDR3 protein: CASRGEGREQYF. CDR3 bases: TGTGCCAGCAGGGGCGAGGGTCGCGAGCAGTACTTC.